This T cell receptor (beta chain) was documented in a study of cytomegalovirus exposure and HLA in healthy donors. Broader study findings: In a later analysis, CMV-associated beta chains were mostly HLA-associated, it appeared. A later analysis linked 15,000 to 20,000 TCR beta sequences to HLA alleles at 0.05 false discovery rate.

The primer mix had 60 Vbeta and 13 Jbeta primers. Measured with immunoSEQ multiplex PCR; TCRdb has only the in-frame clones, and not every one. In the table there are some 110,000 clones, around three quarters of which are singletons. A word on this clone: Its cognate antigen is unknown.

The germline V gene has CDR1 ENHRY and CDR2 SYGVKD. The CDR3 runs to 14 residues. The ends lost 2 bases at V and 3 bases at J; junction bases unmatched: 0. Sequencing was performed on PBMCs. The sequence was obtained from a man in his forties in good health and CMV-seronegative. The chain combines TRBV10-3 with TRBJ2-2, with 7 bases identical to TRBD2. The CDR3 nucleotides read TGTGCCATCAGTGAGGGGGGGGACACCGGGGAGCTGTTTTTT. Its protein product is CAISEGGDTGELFF.